This entry is about one T cell receptor beta chain. This clonotype showed up many times. There is no known antigen for this receptor. No base quality information exists; no much larger clone differs at one position. The data were taken from a study of T-cell reconstitution after alpha-beta-depleted transplantation in children listed by TCRdb under 2016. Describing the broader study: Using TCR repertoire profiling, the study followed T-cell immune reconstitution in a quantitative way in children after TCRalphabeta/CD19-depleted allogeneic hematopoietic cell transplantation. The full study reports these points: The frequencies of hyperexpanded clones fell over the following months, and after one year, T-cell counts and TCRbeta diversity were mostly attributed to newly produced T cells. The high TCRbeta diversity at day 60 in some patients was ascribed to recipient T cells and intrathymic progenitors that had survived conditioning. The apparently early alphabetaT-cell count recovery about two months after transplant was reportedly dependent on only several hundred rapidly expanded clones derived from non-depleted graft cells.

The treatment or condition label for this specimen denotes: allogeneic hematopoietic cell transplantation with graft depleted of TCRalphabeta T cells and CD19 B cells. TCRalphabeta/CD19-depleted allogeneic hematopoietic cell grafts were given to the transplant recipients, all of whom were children. The library was produced with PCR. The sequencer listed for this sample is Illumina HiSeq 2500. Molecular barcoding was employed in the preparation of TCR libraries, with unique molecular identifiers being used to normalize TCRbeta repertoire quantification. In TCRdb, the public reads were trimmed at Q25 with fastp and aligned with MiXCR, with productive beta chains retained. Records with the same CDR3 protein are collapsed into one entry carrying the most frequent genes and DNA. In all, the sample holds 550,000 to 600,000 distinct CDR3 sequences, and more than 20% of those were seen once. The ten largest account for about 14% of the sample.

The V and J ends are trimmed by 3 bases and 6 bases, leaving 9 bases between them. CDR3 length: 13 amino acids, cysteine to phenylalanine. Left in the record is the CDR3 DNA by itself, 39 bases read in frame from the first base. The sample in question was PBMCs, mostly from graft donor cells, obtained 360 days after TCRalphabeta/CD19-depleted stem cell transplant. The V and J genes are TRBV12-3 or TRBV12-4 and TRBJ2-1; there is no confident call for the D gene. The clonotype comes from a boy in the first two years of life who had a stem cell transplant for acute myeloid leukemia, so the T cells may come from the graft donor. The CDR3 sequence is CASSFPAPNEQFF. The sequenced DNA: TGTGCCAGCAGTTTTCCGGCCCCCAATGAGCAGTTCTTC.